This TCR beta chain comes out of a study of response to subunit inactivated influenza vaccine. Whole-study findings and limits: The study's authors posited that every seasonal influenza vaccination enlists few new T cells.

TCRdb reprocessed the RT-PCR reads with MiXCR, giving one entry per CDR3 protein. The sample shows more than 450,000 distinct CDR3 sequences, 10% to 15% of them seen only once. Of note for this clonotype: No antigen is known for it.

The receptor was derived from a man aged 45 to 65 who received an inactivated influenza vaccine. The sample consisted of PBMCs from blood, taken on the day of vaccination.

CDR3 amino acids: CASSQDLGRYNEKLFF. DNA of the CDR3: TGCGCCAGCAGCCAAGATTTGGGCAGATATAATGAAAAACTGTTTTTT. V usage is TRBV4-3 and J usage is TRBJ1-4; unclear D gene. CDR3 size: 16 residues. The germline V gene encodes CDR1 LGHNA and CDR2 YSLEER. The V gene lost 0 bases and the J gene lost 4 bases, with 12 bases spanning the gap.